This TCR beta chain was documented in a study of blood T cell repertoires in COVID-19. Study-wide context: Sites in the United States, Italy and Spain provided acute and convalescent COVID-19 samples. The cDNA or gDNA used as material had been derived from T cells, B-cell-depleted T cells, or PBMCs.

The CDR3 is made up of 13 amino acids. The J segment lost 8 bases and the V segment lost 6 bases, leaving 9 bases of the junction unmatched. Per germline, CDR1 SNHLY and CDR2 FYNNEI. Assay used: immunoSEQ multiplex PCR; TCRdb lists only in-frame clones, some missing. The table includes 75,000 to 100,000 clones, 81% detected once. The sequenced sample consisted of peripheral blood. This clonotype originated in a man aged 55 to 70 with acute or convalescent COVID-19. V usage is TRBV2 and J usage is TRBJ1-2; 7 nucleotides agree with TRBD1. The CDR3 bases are TGTGCCAGCAGGGGATGGACAGGAGAGGGCTACACCTTC. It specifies CASRGWTGEGYTF. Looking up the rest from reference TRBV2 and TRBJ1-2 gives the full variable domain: EPEVTQTPSHQVTQMGQEVILRCVPISNHLYFYWYRQILGQKVEFLVSFYNNEISEKSEIFDDQFSVERPDGSNFTLKIRSTKLEDSAMYFCASRGWTGEGYTFGSGTRLTVV.